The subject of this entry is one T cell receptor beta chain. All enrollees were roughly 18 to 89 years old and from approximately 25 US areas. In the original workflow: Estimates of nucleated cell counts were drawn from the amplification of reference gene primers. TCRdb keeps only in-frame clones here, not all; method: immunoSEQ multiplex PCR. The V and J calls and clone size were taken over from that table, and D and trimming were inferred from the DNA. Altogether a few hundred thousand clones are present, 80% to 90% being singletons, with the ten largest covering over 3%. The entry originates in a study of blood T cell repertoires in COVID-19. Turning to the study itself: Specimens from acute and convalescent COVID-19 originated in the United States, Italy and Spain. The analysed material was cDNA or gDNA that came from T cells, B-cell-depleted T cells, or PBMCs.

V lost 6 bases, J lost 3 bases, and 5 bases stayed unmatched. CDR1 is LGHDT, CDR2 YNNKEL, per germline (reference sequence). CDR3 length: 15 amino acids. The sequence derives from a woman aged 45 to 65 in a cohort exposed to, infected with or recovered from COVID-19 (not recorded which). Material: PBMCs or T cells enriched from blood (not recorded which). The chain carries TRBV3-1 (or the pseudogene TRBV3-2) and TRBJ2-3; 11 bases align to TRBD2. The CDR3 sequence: CASRFSGGATDTQYF. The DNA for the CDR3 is TGTGCCAGCAGGTTTAGCGGGGGGGCAACAGATACGCAGTATTTT.